This TCR beta chain originates from a study of blood T cells in healthy people across ages (dated by TCRdb to between 2014 and 2016). Some background on the complete study: In model experiments, template switching captured roughly one uniquely barcoded TCR beta cDNA molecule for every two T cells. Using deep sequencing normalized with unique cDNA molecular identifiers, the study measured how TCR beta repertoire diversity changes with age. Donors were grouped into four age groups: young (average 16 years), middle-aged (under 40), aged (roughly 62) and long-lived (82). To avoid experimental bias, donors of different ages were randomly spread across the sequencing lanes. Using the same blood draw, the study looked at two additional independent replicas of 1 million unique cDNA reads for two donors, one aged 18 to 30 and the other aged 80 or older. General study outcomes and caveats: Since profiling was done on bulk unsorted PBMCs, naive and antigen-experienced compartments could not be conclusively compared. Observed TCR beta diversity correlated strongly with the percentage of naive T cells measured by flow cytometry. Compared with the aged group, the long-lived group had more naive CD4+ T cells, fewer expanded clones and increased TCR diversity, suggesting age selection. The CMV infection status of donors was not known, potentially confounding age-related changes in expanded clonotypes. Estimates of total diversity based on one million sequenced T cells were considered lower bounds and underestimates. Observed TCR beta diversity per million T cells fell roughly linearly with age, and a significant reduction was already apparent by age about 43.

The junction shows trimming of 6 bases on V and 5 bases on J, and the gene matches do not reach 13 bases of it. The CDR3 contains 16 residues, cysteine and phenylalanine counted. Here the CDR3 DNA is all that survives: 48 bases in frame from base 1. The germline V gene (reference sequence) specifies DFQATT as CDR1 and SNEGSKA as CDR2. Donors were 35 to 40 systemically healthy Caucasian individuals from Russia aged roughly 6 to 95 years. Each donor gave ten milliliters of peripheral blood, collected into EDTA-treated Vacutainer tubes. Ficoll-Paque density-gradient centrifugation was used to isolate PBMCs, with at least 7 million per sample. Trizol reagent was used to extract total RNA from the PBMCs, yielding at least 6 micrograms per sample. Naive CD45RAhigh/CD27high T cell percentages were measured by flow cytometry on a PBMC aliquot from every donor. This clonotype was seen a handful of times. The clone's antigen remains unknown. There are no base qualities to consult, and no much larger clone falls within one base.

Libraries were made using 5' RACE. TCRdb records Illumina HiSeq 2500 as the sequencer. A second PCR of about 7 to 12 cycles was run with a J-beta primer mix and a sample-barcoded 5' primer. Each TCR beta cDNA molecule received a unique molecular identifier from a template-switch 5' adaptor carrying 12 random nucleotides. Each sample yielded at least 2.5 million CDR3-containing paired-end reads. First-strand cDNA was synthesized from all RNA with the Mint cDNA synthesis kit, primed by a TRBC-specific oligonucleotide. Following uracil-DNA glycosylase treatment, a first 18-cycle PCR with universal primers M1SS and BC2_uni_R was performed on all cDNA. The paper's data handling went like this. Each sample was normalized by randomly selecting 1 million high-quality reads, each carrying a distinct molecular identifier. Reads with shared molecular identifiers were discarded instead of being binned into consensus sequences. CDR3 identification, clonotype clustering and error correction used MiTCR with a Q25 quality threshold and the strictest error-elimination algorithm. A nonparametric unseen species model with Euler transformation was used to estimate lower-bound total TCR beta diversity. Through fastp at Q25 and MiXCR, TCRdb rebuilt clones from the public reads, retaining in-frame beta chains. CDR3 protein sequences are deduplicated, and each keeps its most common genes and DNA. Clone size and V and J calls follow TCRdb, not the original study. The sample profile shows roughly 1.5 million distinct CDR3 sequences; 42% of them were found once. Of the sample, 4% is held by the ten largest clones.

The sequence came from a woman under 30 in good health. Sequencing was done on a sample of blood. The receptor chain draws on TRBV20-1 and TRBJ1-5, with TRBD1 matching 10 junction bases. The bases are TGCAGTGCAACGGACAGGGGGATAATGGGGGATCAGCCCCAGCATTTT. This encodes CSATDRGIMGDQPQHF.